This T cell receptor (beta chain) appears in the sequencing data of a study of brain T cells in children with intractable seizures (dated by TCRdb to the early 2020s). Background for the entire study: Resected brain tissue from 45 to 60 pediatric epilepsy surgery cases was first screened for immune gene transcripts using a NanoString immunology panel. Of the roughly 12 selected surgery cases, pre-surgery blood was also sequenced for eight, so four had brain tissue only.

TCR beta chain sequences were generated from genomic DNA using the immunoSEQ assay. Under the source paper's analysis protocol: Any CDR3 sequence that did not begin with the conserved framework cysteine at position 104 was removed by hand. Clonality was calculated as one minus the normalized Shannon's Diversity Index, with values ranging from 0 (maximal diversity) to 1 (oligoclonal). Chi-squared comparison-of-proportions tests assessed whether the same CDR3 differed in frequency between samples, such as brain versus blood. Public clonotypes were identified by searching immuneACCESS, and similarity to known antiviral clonotypes was assessed with the VDJdb browser. TCRdb mirrors the immuneACCESS table, restricted to in-frame sequences. Some clones are absent from its copies; in checked studies, under half trace to an unresolved V gene, and the reason for the others is unknown. V, J and clone size derive from that table, while D and trimming were established from the DNA sequence. This sample holds about 340,000 clones; over 85% were observed only once. The ten biggest clones cover under 7% of the sample.

The CDR3 covers 16 residues, taking in both the cysteine and the phenylalanine. Of the read, only the CDR3 DNA is kept; its 48 bases are in frame from base 1. The germline V gene (reference sequence) gives CDR1 as LGHDT and CDR2 as YNNKEL. V was cut back by 1 base and J by 3 bases, leaving a gap of 15 bases between them. Remarks on this clone: Its antigen is still unknown. Base qualities were left out, and no much larger clone turns up one base away.

Here is what the overall study found, with its caveats: Sequencing depth differed between pre- and post-surgery blood, so clones missing from the pre-surgery sample may reflect undersampling. Viral specificity was inferred only from CDR3 sequence similarity, and patients' HCMV serostatus was unknown.

The time point label for this specimen denotes: blood from clinic visit 5 months post-surgery; TSC patient then seizure free. The surgery cases that showed the highest brain T cell transcript signatures were chosen for TCR beta chain sequencing of brain tissue, and of blood when it was available. Prior to surgery, the patients had been treated with at least one anti-epileptic drug. TCR-sequenced patients were children with drug-resistant epilepsy due to tuberous sclerosis complex, focal cortical dysplasia, Rasmussen encephalitis or hemimegalencephaly. Bulk genomic DNA was extracted from unsorted brain tissue and whole blood with the Monarch genomic DNA purification kit.

The sequencing here drew on peripheral blood, taken 4 to 5 months after surgery. This receptor was obtained from a boy younger than two with tuberous sclerosis and intractable seizures. This chain is built from TRBV3-1 (or the pseudogene TRBV3-2) and TRBJ1-2; a tentative D call is TRBD1 (6 bases match). For the CDR3, the sequence is CASSQAKEGVDYGYTF. DNA sequence: TGTGCCAGCAGCCAAGCCAAGGAGGGGGTAGACTATGGCTACACCTTC.